The 4 T cell receptor beta chains given below trace back to one sample, sequenced in a study of human T cells and chemical hapten exposure. Time point meaning: patch test 1, 2 weeks after DPC sensitization. As for treatment: therapeutic diphenylcyclopropenone sensitization with weekly scalp DPC. TCRdb passed the RACE reads through MiXCR, listing each CDR3 protein once. In the table there are 380,000 or so distinct CDR3 sequences, roughly 4.8% of which are singletons. The sequences come from whole blood, collected in connection with sensitization to the hapten diphenylcyclopropenone (DPC). The receptor source for this set is a woman aged 45-59 years with alopecia areata. Some clones in this sample may be carry-over from other donors' samples.

This clonotype was recorded at least ten times. The V gene is TRBV9, the J gene TRBJ2-1; no definite D call. This CDR3 contains 14 residues. V lost 4 bases to trimming and J lost 0 bases, with 8 bases between them. The germline V gene has CDR1 SGDLS and CDR2 YYNGEE. CDR3 sequence reads: CASSLSSSYNEQFF. The DNA of the CDR3 is TGTGCCAGCAGCCTCTCAAGCTCCTACAATGAGCAGTTCTTC.

This clonotype was found many times. In DNA form, the CDR3 reads TGTGCCAGCGCCAATGAAGCGGGGTCGCTACAAGAGACCCAGTACTTC. Protein: CASANEAGSLQETQYF. V gene TRBV5-4 combines with J gene TRBJ2-5; 7 positions match TRBD2. Germline values: CDR1 SGHNT, CDR2 YYREEE (reference sequence). The CDR3 spans 16 residues. V lost 7 bases to trimming and J lost 2 bases; unmatched junction nucleotides: 14.

The V call is TRBV15, the J call TRBJ1-1, with D unclear. In germline, CDR1 is LNHNV, CDR2 YYDKDF (reference sequence). CDR3 size: 14 residues. V shed 0 bases and J shed 4 bases, with 9 bases lying between them. The CDR3 bases are TGTGCCACCAGCAGAGATCCCATAATCACTGAAGCTTTCTTT. This sequence encodes CATSRDPIITEAFF.

This clonotype was detected many times. The chain carries TRBV3-1 and TRBJ2-3, with 11 bases lining up with TRBD2. The germline V gene encodes CDR1 LGHDT and CDR2 YNNKEL (reference sequence). The V segment lost 4 bases and the J segment 1 base; nucleotides outside the gene matches: 7. This CDR3 has 17 amino acids. The CDR3 loop is CASSPVTSGDGTDTQYF. The CDR3 bases are TGTGCCAGCAGCCCAGTGACTAGCGGGGACGGCACAGATACGCAGTATTTT.